The entry that follows covers one T cell receptor (beta chain) sequence. The antigen is undetermined. Unique molecular identifiers were incorporated during preparation of the TCRbeta library. Each CDR3 protein gets one entry after TCRdb re-called the PCR reads with MiXCR. The sample holds approximately 650,000 distinct CDR3 sequences, over 10% seen once. This entry belongs to a study of T-cell reconstitution after alpha-beta-depleted transplantation in children. Notes on the study in general: The authors attributed T-cell counts and diversity one year after transplant mostly to newly produced T cells. Reported findings indicate that, about two months after transplant, alpha-beta T cells came from several hundred expanded clones, which were derived from non-depleted graft cells.

The V and J ends lost 4 bases and 4 bases respectively, with 20 bases between them. The CDR3 consists of 16 residues. Germline CDR1 is SGHRS and CDR2 is YFSETQ. This sequence joins TRBV5-1 and TRBJ1-2; the D gene is possibly TRBD1 (6 bases). The receptor's source is a girl aged 2-10 years with congenital amegakaryocytic thrombocytopenia, due to receive a stem cell transplant. Sequencing was performed on PBMCs, taken before TCRalphabeta/CD19-depleted stem cell transplant. In nucleotides, the CDR3 is TGCGCCAGCAGCCCCCCCCTGACGGGGGCTAGCTATGGCTACACCTTC. This codes for CASSPPLTGASYGYTF.